This entry is about one TCR beta chain. Its specificity is unknown. Trimming shortened V by 6 bases and J by 7 bases, and 16 bases separated the two germline ends. The CDR3 totals 14 residues. Germline values: CDR1 MNHNS, CDR2 SASEGT. This entry belongs to a study of cytotoxic CD8 clonotypes in ibrutinib-treated CLL. On the study more broadly: Responses comprised about 25 partial and 2 complete; at median roughly 66 months, roughly 15 remained remitted and roughly 12 progressed. Study-wide points: Baseline-level clonality went beyond age-matched healthy donors and moved in step with circulating CD8+ T-cell counts. Public clonotypes showed up rarely, and on treatment they shrank or held steady. Rising at ibrutinib response, clonality subsequently fell back toward baseline at progression.

Clones were sequenced by immunoSEQ multiplex PCR, and TCRdb holds only the in-frame ones, with some missing. The table has approximately 74,000 clones, around 80% seen once. V gene TRBV6-1 combines with J gene TRBJ1-5; D unresolved. The sequencing used PBMCs, collected at disease progression, from a patient treated with ibrutinib. The sequence was obtained from a human donor with chronic lymphocytic leukemia. The CDR3 coding sequence is TGTGCCAGCAGCGAAATGGCCCCGGGGCAGCCCCAGCATTTT. It codes for CASSEMAPGQPQHF.